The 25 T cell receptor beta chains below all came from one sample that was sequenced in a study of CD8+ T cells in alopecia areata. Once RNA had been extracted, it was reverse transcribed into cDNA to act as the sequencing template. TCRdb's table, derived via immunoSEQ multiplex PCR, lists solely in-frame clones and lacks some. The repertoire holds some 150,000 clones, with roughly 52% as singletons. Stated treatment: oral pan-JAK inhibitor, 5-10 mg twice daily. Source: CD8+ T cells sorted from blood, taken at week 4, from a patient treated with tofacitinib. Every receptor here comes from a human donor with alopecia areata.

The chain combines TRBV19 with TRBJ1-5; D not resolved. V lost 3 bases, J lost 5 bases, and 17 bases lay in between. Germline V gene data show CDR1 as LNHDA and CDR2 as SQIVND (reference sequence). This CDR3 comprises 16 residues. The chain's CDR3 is CASSIWTDVSYQPQHF. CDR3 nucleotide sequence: TGTGCCAGTAGTATTTGGACGGACGTATCCTATCAGCCCCAGCATTTT. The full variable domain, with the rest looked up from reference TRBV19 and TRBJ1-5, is DGGITQSPKYLFRKEGQNVTLSCEQNLNHDAMYWYRQDPGQGLRLIYYSQIVNDFQKGDIAEGYSVSREKKESFPLTVTSAQKNPTAFYLCASSIWTDVSYQPQHFGDGTRLSIL.

CDR3 sequence: CASSWGMGRGDTQYF. The CDR3 DNA reads as TGTGCCAGCAGCTGGGGTATGGGGCGCGGGGATACGCAGTATTTT. This chain joins TRBV9 and TRBJ2-3; the D call may be TRBD1 or TRBD2 (5 bases each). The CDR3 covers 15 residues. V was cut by 4 bases and J by 6 bases, with 18 bases left in between. Per the germline V gene, CDR1 is SGDLS and CDR2 is YYNGEE.

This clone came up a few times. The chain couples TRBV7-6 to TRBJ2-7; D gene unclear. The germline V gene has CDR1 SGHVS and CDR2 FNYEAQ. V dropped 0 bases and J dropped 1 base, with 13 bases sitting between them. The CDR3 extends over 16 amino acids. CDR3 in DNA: TGTGCCAGCAGCTTAGCAAAGGGCTTGGGATCCTACGAGCAGTACTTC. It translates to CASSLAKGLGSYEQYF.

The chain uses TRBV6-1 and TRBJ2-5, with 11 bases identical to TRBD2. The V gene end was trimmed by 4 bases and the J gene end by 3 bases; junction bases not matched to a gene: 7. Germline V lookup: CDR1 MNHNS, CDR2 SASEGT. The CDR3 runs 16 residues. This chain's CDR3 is CASSVLLAGEEETQYF. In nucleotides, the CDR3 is TGTGCCAGCAGTGTATTACTAGCGGGGGAGGAAGAGACCCAGTACTTC.

The CDR3 coding sequence is TGTGCCAGCAGCTCGACAGGGGAGAACACCGGGGAGCTGTTTTTT. Its translation: CASSSTGENTGELFF. This chain connects TRBV11-2 to TRBJ2-2; 8 positions agree with TRBD1. Trimming cost V 4 bases and J 1 base; bases outside gene matches: 2. This CDR3 comprises 15 residues. CDR1 is SGHAT and CDR2 is FQNNGV in the germline V gene.

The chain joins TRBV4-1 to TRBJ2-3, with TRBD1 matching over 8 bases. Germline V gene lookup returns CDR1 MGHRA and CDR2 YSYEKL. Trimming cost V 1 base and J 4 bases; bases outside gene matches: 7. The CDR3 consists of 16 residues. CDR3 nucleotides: TGCGCCAGCAGCCAAGCCGGACAGGGACTGTCAGATACGCAGTATTTT. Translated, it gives CASSQAGQGLSDTQYF.

In DNA, the CDR3 is TGCGCCAGCAGCCAAGATCAGGGCTTGAACACTGAAGCTTTCTTT. It codes for CASSQDQGLNTEAFF. The chain uses TRBV4-3 and TRBJ1-1; D perhaps matches TRBD1 (5 bases). Germline lookup yields CDR1 LGHNA and CDR2 YSLEER. V was trimmed by 0 bases and J by 0 bases, leaving 8 bases between them. The CDR3 is made up of 15 amino acids.

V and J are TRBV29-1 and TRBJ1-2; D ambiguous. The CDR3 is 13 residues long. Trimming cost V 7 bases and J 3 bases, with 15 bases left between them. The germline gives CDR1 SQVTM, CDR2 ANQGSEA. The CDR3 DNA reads TGCAGCGCCAGAGAGGCAGTCGACTATGGCTACACCTTC. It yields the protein CSAREAVDYGYTF. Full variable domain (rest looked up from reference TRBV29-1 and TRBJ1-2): SAVISQKPSRDICQRGTSLTIQCQVDSQVTMMFWYRQQPGQSLTLIATANQGSEATYESGFVIDKFPISRPNLTFSTLTVSNMSPEDSSIYLCSAREAVDYGYTFGSGTRLTVV.

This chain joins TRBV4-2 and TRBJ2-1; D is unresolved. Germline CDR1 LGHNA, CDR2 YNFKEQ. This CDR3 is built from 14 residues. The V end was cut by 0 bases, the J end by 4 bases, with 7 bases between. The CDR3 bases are TGTGCCAGCAGCCAAGAAGGGCCATACAATGAGCAGTTCTTC. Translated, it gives CASSQEGPYNEQFF.

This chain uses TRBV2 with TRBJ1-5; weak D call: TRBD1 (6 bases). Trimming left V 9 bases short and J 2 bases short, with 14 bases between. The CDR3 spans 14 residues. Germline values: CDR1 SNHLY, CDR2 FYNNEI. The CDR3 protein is CASQGGFGNQPQHF. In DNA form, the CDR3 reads TGTGCCAGTCAAGGGGGATTCGGCAATCAGCCCCAGCATTTT.

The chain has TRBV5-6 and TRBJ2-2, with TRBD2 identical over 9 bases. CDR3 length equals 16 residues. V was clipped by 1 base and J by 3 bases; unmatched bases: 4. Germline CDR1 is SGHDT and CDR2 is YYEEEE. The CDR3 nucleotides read TGTGCCAGCAGCTTGCCCAGCGGGGGGTACACCGGGGAGCTGTTTTTT. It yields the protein CASSLPSGGYTGELFF. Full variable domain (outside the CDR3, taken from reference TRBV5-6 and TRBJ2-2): DAGVTQSPTHLIKTRGQQVTLRCSPKSGHDTVSWYQQALGQGPQFIFQYYEEEERQRGNFPDRFSGHQFPNYSSELNVNALLLGDSALYLCASSLPSGGYTGELFFGEGSRLTVL.

In nucleotides, the CDR3 is TGTGCCAGCAGCCCCCGGGGAGGGCCACCCGATACGCAGTATTTT. Amino acids: CASSPRGGPPDTQYF. V gene TRBV9 combines with J gene TRBJ2-3, with 7 bases aligning to TRBD2. CDR3 length: 15 amino acids. Looked up from germline, CDR1 is SGDLS and CDR2 is YYNGEE. The J segment lost 6 bases and the V segment lost 4 bases, leaving 11 bases of the junction unmatched.

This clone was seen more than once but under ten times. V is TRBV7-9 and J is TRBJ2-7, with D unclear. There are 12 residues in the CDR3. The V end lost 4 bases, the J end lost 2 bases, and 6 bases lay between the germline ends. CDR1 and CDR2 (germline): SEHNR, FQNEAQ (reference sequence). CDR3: CASSSIPYEQYF. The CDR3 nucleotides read TGTGCCAGCAGCTCGATCCCCTACGAGCAGTACTTC.

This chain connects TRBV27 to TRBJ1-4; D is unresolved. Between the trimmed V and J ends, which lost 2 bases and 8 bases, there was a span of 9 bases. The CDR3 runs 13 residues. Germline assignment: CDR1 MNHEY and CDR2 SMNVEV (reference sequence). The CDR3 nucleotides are TGTGCCAGCAGTTTAGTCGACGGCGAAAAACTGTTTTTT. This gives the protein CASSLVDGEKLFF.

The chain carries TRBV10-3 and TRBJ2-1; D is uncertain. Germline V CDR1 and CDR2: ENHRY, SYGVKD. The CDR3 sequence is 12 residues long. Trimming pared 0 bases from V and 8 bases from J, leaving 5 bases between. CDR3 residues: CAISESGYEQFF. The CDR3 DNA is TGTGCCATCAGTGAGTCGGGATATGAGCAGTTCTTC.

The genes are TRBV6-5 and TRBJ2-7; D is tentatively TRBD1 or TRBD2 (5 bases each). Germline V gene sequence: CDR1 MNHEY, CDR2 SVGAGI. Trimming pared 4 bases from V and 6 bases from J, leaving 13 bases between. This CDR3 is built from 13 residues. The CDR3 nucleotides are TGTGCCAGCAGTTTAGAGGGGAGAGGCGAGCAGTACTTC. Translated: CASSLEGRGEQYF.

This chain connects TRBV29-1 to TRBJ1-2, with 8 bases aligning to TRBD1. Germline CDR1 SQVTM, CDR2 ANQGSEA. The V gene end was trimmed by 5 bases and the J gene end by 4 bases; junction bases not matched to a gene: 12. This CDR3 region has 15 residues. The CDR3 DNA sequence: TGCAGCGTTTGGACAGGGTTGCCCTCTCCCTATGGCTACACCTTC. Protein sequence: CSVWTGLPSPYGYTF. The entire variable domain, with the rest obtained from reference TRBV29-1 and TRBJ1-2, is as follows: SAVISQKPSRDICQRGTSLTIQCQVDSQVTMMFWYRQQPGQSLTLIATANQGSEATYESGFVIDKFPISRPNLTFSTLTVSNMSPEDSSIYLCSVWTGLPSPYGYTFGSGTRLTVV.

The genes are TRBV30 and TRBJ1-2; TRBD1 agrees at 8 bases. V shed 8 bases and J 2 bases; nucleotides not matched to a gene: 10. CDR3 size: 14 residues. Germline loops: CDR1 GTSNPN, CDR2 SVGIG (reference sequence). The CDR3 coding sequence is TGTGCCATCCCCAGGGGGCGCGGGAACTATGGCTACACCTTC. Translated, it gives CAIPRGRGNYGYTF.

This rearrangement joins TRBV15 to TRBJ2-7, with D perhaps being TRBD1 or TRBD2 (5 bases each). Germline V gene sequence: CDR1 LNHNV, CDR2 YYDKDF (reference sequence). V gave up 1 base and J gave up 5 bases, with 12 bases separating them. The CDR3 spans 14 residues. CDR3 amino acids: CATSRVPWDDEQYF. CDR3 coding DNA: TGTGCCACCAGCAGAGTGCCCTGGGACGACGAGCAGTACTTC.

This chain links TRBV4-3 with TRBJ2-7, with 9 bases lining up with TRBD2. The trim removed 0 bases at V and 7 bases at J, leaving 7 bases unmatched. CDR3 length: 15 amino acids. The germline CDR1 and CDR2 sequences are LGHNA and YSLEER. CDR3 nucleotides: TGCGCCAGCAGCCAAGAGGCTAGCGGGGTGAGGGAGCAGTACTTC. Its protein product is CASSQEASGVREQYF.

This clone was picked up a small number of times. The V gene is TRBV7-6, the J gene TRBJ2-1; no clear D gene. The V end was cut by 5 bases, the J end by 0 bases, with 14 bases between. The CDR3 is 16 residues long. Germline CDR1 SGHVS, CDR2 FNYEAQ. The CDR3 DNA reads TGTGCCAGCAGCGACTTAGTCGAGAGCTCCTACAATGAGCAGTTCTTC. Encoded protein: CASSDLVESSYNEQFF. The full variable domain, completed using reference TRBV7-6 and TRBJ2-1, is GAGVSQSPRYKVTKRGQDVALRCDPISGHVSLYWYRQALGQGPEFLTYFNYEAQQDKSGLPNDRFSAERPEGSISTLTIQRTEQRDSAMYRCASSDLVESSYNEQFFGPGTRLTVL.

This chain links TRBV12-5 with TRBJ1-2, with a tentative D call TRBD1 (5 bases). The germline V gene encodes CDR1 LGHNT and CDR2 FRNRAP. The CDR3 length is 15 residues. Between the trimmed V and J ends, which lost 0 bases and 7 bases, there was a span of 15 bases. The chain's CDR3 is CASGLVGTPRGGYTF. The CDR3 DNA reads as TGTGCTAGTGGTTTGGTAGGGACGCCAAGAGGTGGCTACACCTTC. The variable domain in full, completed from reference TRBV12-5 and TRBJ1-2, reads DARVTQTPRHKVTEMGQEVTMRCQPILGHNTVFWYRQTMMQGLELLAYFRNRAPLDDSGMPKDRFSAEMPDATLATLKIQPSEPRDSAVYFCASGLVGTPRGGYTFGSGTRLTVV.

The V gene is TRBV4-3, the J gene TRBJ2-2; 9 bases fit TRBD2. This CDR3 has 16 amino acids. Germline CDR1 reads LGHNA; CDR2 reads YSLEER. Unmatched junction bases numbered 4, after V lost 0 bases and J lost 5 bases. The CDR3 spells CASSQDPAGGTGELFF. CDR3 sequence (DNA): TGCGCCAGCAGCCAAGACCCCGCGGGAGGGACCGGGGAGCTGTTTTTT.

CDR3 DNA sequence: TGTGCCAGCAGTAAGACAGGGGAGACCGGGGAGCTGTTTTTT. Translated, it gives CASSKTGETGELFF. The chain recombines TRBV6-4 with TRBJ2-2, with 8 bases fitting TRBD1. The CDR3 contains 14 residues. Germline loops: CDR1 MRHNA, CDR2 SNTAGT. The junction had 4 bases not matched to a gene; V was cut back by 5 bases and J by 5 bases.

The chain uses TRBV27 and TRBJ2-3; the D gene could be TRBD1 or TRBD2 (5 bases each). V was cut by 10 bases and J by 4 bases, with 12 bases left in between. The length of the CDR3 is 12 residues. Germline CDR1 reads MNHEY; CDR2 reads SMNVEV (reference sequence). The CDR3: CATRGVADTQYF. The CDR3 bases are TGTGCCACTAGAGGGGTCGCAGATACGCAGTATTTT.